Listed below are T cell receptor beta chains from one sample, sequenced in a study of blood T cell repertoires in COVID-19. Clones were sequenced by immunoSEQ multiplex PCR, and TCRdb holds only the in-frame ones, with some missing. The repertoire holds around 100,000 clones, with approximately 84% as singletons. Sequencing was performed on peripheral blood. Receptor source: a man aged 40-50 years with active or convalescent COVID-19. Each CDR3 is given with its conserved first and last residue. A D gene is named only where the DNA matches it firmly. Size tells how often a clone was seen (once, few, many) or the class of an expanded clone, and some rows leave it out.

v_gene	d_gene	abundance	j_gene	CDR3aa	CDR3nt
TRBV21-1	NA	NA	TRBJ2-7	CASSFRDRSYPLTTDYEQYF	TGTGCCAGCAGCTTCAGGGACAGGAGCTACCCCTTGACTACTGACTACGAGCAGTACTTC
TRBV5-4	NA	NA	TRBJ2-2	CASSYRDTGELFF	TGTGCCAGCAGCTACAGGGACACCGGGGAGCTGTTTTTT
TRBV29-1	TRBD1	NA	TRBJ2-7	CSVGTGREQYF	TGCAGCGTAGGGACAGGGCGCGAGCAGTACTTC
TRBV27	TRBD2	few	TRBJ2-7	CASSLLAGRHEQYF	TGTGCCAGCAGTTTATTAGCGGGGCGCCACGAGCAGTACTTC
TRBV21-1	NA	few	TRBJ1-4	CASRQGTNEKLFF	TGTGCCAGCAGACAGGGAACTAATGAAAAACTGTTTTTT
TRBV11-2	TRBD2	NA	TRBJ2-5	CASSRGGGAQETQYF	TGTGCCAGCAGCCGCGGCGGGGGGGCGCAAGAGACCCAGTACTTC
TRBV7-9	NA	NA	TRBJ1-2	CASIGVTNYGYTF	TGTGCCAGCATCGGTGTAACTAACTATGGCTACACCTTC
TRBV4-3	NA	NA	TRBJ1-1	CASSRSNGNTEAFF	TGCGCCAGCAGCCGGTCGAACGGTAACACTGAAGCTTTCTTT
TRBV5-4	NA	few	TRBJ2-3	CASSPSGGPFSTDTQYF	TGTGCCAGCAGCCCTTCGGGGGGCCCCTTTAGCACAGATACGCAGTATTTT
TRBV6-2/TRBV6-3	TRBD1	NA	TRBJ2-7	CASSQPRQGASEQYF	TGTGCCAGCAGCCAACCCCGACAGGGGGCCAGCGAGCAGTACTTC
TRBV18	NA	NA	TRBJ2-7	CASSPDWEQYF	TGTGCCAGCTCCCCGGACTGGGAGCAGTACTTC
TRBV3-1/TRBV3-2	TRBD1	NA	TRBJ1-5	CASSPGQGANQPQHF	TGTGCCAGCAGCCCTGGACAGGGGGCCAATCAGCCCCAGCATTTT
TRBV9	NA	NA	TRBJ2-2	CASSLNSNTGELFF	TGTGCCAGCAGCTTAAACAGTAACACCGGGGAGCTGTTTTTT
TRBV6-5	NA	NA	TRBJ1-1	CASSYSRQREAFF	TGTGCCAGCAGTTACAGTCGACAGCGTGAAGCTTTCTTT